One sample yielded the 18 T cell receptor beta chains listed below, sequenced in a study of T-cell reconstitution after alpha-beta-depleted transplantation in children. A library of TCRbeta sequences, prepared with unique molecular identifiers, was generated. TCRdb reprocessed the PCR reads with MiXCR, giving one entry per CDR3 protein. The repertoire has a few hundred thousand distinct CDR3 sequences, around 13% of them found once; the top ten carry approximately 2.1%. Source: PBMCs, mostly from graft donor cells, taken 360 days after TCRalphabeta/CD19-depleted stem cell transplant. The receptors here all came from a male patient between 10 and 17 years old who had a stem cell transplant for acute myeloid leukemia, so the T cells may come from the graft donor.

CDR3 amino acids: CATSVLPGQGSLGAKNIQYF. As DNA, the CDR3 is TGTGCCACCAGCGTACTGCCGGGACAGGGGTCTCTTGGGGCCAAAAACATTCAGTACTTC. The chain combines TRBV15 with TRBJ2-4; 10 bases align to TRBD1. V trimming: 5 bases; J trimming: 1 base; junction bases outside the gene matches: 17. CDR3 length: 20 residues. Germline CDR1 and CDR2: LNHNV and YYDKDF (reference sequence). The whole variable domain, remainder taken from reference TRBV15 and TRBJ2-4, is DAMVIQNPRYQVTQFGKPVTLSCSQTLNHNVMYWYQQKSSQAPKLLFHYYDKDFNNEADTPDNFQSRRPNTSFCFLDIRSPGLGDTAMYLCATSVLPGQGSLGAKNIQYFGAGTRLSVL.

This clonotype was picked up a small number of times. The CDR3 spells CASSLRRDLEQFF. The CDR3 nucleotides are TGTGCCAGCAGCTTACGGCGAGATCTTGAGCAGTTCTTC. The rearrangement uses TRBV7-6 and TRBJ2-1; D call uncertain. CDR3 size: 13 residues. Trimming took 2 bases from V and 9 from J, leaving 11 bases between them. CDR1 and CDR2 (germline): SGHVS, FNYEAQ.

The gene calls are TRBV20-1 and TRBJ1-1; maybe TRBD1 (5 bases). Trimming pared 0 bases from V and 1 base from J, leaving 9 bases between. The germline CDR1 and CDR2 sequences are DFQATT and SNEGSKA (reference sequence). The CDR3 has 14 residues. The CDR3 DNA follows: TGCAGTGCTAGAGATTGGAGGGGGAACACTGAAGCTTTCTTT. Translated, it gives CSARDWRGNTEAFF.

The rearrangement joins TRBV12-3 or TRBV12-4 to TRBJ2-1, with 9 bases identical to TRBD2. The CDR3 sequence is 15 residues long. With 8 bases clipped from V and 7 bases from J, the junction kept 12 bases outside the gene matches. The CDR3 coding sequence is TGTGCCAGCGACGAGGCGGGAGGGCCGGGAAATGAGCAGTTCTTC. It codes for CASDEAGGPGNEQFF.

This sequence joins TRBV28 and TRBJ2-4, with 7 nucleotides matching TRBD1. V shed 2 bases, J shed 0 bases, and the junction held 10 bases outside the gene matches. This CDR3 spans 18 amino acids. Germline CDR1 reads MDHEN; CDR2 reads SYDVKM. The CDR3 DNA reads TGTGCCAGCAGTTTACCCTACAGGGGTATCCTAGCCAAAAACATTCAGTACTTC. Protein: CASSLPYRGILAKNIQYF.

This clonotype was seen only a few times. As DNA, the CDR3 is TGTGCCAGCACGACCGGGAGGGCCTACGAGCAGTACTTC. This sequence encodes CASTTGRAYEQYF. The rearrangement joins TRBV3-1 to TRBJ2-7, with TRBD2 matching 8 bases. V lost 7 bases to trimming and J lost 2 bases; unmatched junction nucleotides: 4. The germline gives CDR1 LGHDT, CDR2 YNNKEL (reference sequence). This CDR3 has 13 amino acids.

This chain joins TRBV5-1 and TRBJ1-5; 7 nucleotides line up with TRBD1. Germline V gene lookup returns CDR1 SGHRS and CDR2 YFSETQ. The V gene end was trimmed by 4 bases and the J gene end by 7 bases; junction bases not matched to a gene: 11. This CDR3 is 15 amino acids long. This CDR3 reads CASSPRTGLGQPQHF. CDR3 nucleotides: TGCGCCAGCAGCCCTCGGACAGGCCTGGGGCAGCCCCAGCATTTT.

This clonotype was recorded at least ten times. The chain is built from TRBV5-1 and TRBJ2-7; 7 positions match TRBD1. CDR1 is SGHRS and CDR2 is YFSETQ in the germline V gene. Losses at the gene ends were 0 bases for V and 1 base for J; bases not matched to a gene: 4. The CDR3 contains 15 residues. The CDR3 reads CASSLGDRASYEQYF. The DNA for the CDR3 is TGCGCCAGCAGCTTGGGGGACAGAGCTTCCTACGAGCAGTACTTC.

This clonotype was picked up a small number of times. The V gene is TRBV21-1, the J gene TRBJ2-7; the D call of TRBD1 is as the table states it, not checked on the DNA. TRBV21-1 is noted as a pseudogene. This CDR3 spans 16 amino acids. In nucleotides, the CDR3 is TGTGCCAGCAGCCGACGGGGACATCTAAGCTCCTACGAGCAGTACTTC. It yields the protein CASSRRGHLSSYEQYF.

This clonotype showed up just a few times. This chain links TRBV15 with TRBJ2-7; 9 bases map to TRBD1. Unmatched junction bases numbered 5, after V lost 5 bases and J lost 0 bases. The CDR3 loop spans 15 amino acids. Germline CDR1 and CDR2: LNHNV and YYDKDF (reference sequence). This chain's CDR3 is CATSLDRGFSYEQYF. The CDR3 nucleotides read TGTGCCACCAGCCTGGACAGGGGATTCTCCTACGAGCAGTACTTC.

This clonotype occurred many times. This chain's CDR3 is CASRLEETQYF. The CDR3 nucleotides are TGTGCCAGCAGGCTAGAGGAGACCCAGTACTTC. The V call is TRBV12-3 or TRBV12-4, the J call TRBJ2-5; no firm D call. This CDR3 is 11 amino acids long. V gave up 6 bases and J gave up 5 bases, with 7 bases separating them.

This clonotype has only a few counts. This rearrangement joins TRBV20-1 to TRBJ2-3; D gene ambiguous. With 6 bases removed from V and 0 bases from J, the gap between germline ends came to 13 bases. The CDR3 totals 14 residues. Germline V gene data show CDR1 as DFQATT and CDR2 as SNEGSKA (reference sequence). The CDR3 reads CSAAAATSTDTQYF. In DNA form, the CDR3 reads TGCAGTGCCGCGGCAGCCACTAGCACAGATACGCAGTATTTT.

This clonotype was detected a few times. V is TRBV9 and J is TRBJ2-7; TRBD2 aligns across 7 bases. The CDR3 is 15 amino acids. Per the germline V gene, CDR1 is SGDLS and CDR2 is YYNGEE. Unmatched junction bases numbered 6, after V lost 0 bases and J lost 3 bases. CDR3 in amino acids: CASSVDLAGVYEQYF. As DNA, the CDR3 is TGTGCCAGCAGCGTAGATCTGGCGGGAGTCTACGAGCAGTACTTC.

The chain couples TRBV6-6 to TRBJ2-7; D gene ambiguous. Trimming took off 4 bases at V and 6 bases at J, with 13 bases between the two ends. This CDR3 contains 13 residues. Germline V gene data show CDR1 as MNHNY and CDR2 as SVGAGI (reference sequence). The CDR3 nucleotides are TGTGCCAGCAGTTCCATTCCGCGGTTCGAGCAGTACTTC. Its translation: CASSSIPRFEQYF.

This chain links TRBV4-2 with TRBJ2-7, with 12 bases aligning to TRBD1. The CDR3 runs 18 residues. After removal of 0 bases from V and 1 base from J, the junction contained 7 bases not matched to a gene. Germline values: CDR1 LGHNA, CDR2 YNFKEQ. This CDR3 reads CASSQDRPGQGASYEQYF. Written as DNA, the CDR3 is TGTGCCAGCAGCCAAGATAGGCCGGGACAGGGGGCTTCCTACGAGCAGTACTTC.

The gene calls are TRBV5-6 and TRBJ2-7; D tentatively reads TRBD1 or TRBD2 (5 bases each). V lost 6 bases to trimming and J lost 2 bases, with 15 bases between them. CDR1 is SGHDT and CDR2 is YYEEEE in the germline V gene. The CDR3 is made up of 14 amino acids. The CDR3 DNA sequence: TGTGCCAGCATCATCCGGGACCAGGCCTACGAGCAGTACTTC. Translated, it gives CASIIRDQAYEQYF.

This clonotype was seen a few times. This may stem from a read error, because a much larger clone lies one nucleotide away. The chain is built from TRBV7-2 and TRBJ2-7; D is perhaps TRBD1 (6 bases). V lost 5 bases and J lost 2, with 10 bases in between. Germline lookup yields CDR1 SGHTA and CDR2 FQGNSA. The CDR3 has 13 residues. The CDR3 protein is CASSPGHPYEQYF. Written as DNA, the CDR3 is TGTGCCAGCAGCCCGGGACACCCCTACGAGCAGTACTTC.

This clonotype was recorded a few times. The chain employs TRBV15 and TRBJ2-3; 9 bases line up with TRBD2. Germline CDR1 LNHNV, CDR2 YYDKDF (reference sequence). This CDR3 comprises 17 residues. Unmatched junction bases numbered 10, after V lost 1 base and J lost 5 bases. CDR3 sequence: CATSRVSGGRAIDTQYF. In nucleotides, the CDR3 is TGTGCCACCAGCAGAGTCTCTGGCGGGAGGGCCATAGATACGCAGTATTTT.